The subject of this entry is one T cell receptor (beta chain). This CDR3 has 14 amino acids. Per the germline V gene, CDR1 is LGHDT and CDR2 is YNNKEL (reference sequence). V was shortened by 4 bases and J by 6 bases, with 15 bases between the two germline ends. The use of a sample-barcoded 5' primer and a J-beta primer mix characterized a second PCR of roughly 6 to 11 cycles. The authors tagged each cDNA molecule using a template-switch adaptor with 12 random nucleotides. TCRdb called the 5' RACE reads again in MiXCR, with one record for every CDR3 protein. The sample has a few hundred thousand distinct CDR3 sequences, 27% seen once. The data stem from a study of blood T cells in healthy people across ages.

This sequence originates from a woman in her seventies in good health. Material: blood. This chain links TRBV3-1 with TRBJ1-1; weak D call: TRBD1 (5 bases). CDR3 DNA sequence: TGTGCCAGCAGCCTAGGCAGCGCGGGGGCTGAAGCTTTCTTT. The encoded protein is CASSLGSAGAEAFF. Looking up the rest from reference TRBV3-1 and TRBJ1-1 gives the full variable domain: DTAVSQTPKYLVTQMGNDKSIKCEQNLGHDTMYWYKQDSKKFLKIMFSYNNKELIINETVPNRFSPKSPDKAHLNLHINSLELGDSAVYFCASSLGSAGAEAFFGQGTRLTVV.